The entry that follows covers one TCR beta chain sequence. No antigen is known for it. Sequencing was performed with immunoSEQ multiplex PCR; in TCRdb, only in-frame clones are kept and a portion is missing. The repertoire has over 55,000 clones, roughly 88% of them found once; the top ten carry 1.3%. This specimen belongs to a study of graft-versus-host responses after intestinal transplantation. The germline V and J ends were trimmed by 6 bases and 8 bases, with 13 bases remaining between them. Per the germline V gene, CDR1 is MNHEY and CDR2 is SMNVEV (reference sequence). There are 12 residues in the CDR3.

Sequenced material: unstimulated CD8+ T cells sorted from spleen or lymph node cells, taken before intestinal transplant. This chain joins TRBV27 and TRBJ1-1; D perhaps matches TRBD1 (6 bases). This clonotype was obtained from a human donor who received an intestinal transplant. The DNA for the CDR3 is TGTGCCAGCAGAGGACAGACAAACGAAGCTTTCTTT. Amino acid sequence: CASRGQTNEAFF.